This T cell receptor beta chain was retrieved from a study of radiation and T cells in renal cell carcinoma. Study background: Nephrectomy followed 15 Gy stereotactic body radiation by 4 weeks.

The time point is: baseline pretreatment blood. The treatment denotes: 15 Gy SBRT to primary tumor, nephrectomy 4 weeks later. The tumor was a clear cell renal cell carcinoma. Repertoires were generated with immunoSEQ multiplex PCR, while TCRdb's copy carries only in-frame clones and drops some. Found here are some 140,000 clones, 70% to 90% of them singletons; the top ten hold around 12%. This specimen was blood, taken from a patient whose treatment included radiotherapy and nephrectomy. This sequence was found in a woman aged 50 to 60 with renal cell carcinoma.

The CDR3 sequence is CASSLDSLSQPQHF. The CDR3 DNA sequence: TGCGCCAGCAGCTTGGACAGCTTAAGCCAGCCCCAGCATTTT. The V gene is TRBV5-1, the J gene TRBJ1-5; D gene unclear. Germline lookup yields CDR1 SGHRS and CDR2 YFSETQ. The germline V and J ends were trimmed by 0 bases and 7 bases, with 11 bases remaining between them. There are 14 residues in the CDR3.